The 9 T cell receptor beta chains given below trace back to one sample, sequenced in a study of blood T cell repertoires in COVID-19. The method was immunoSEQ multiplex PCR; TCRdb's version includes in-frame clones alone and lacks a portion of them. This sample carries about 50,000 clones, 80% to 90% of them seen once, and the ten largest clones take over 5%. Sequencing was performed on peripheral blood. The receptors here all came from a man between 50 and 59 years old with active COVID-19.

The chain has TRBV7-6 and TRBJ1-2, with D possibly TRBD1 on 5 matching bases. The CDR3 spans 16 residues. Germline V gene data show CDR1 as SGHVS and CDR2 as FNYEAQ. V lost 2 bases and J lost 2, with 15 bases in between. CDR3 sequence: CASSLIGDSDNYGYTF. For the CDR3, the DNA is TGTGCCAGCAGCTTAATTGGCGACAGCGACAACTATGGCTACACCTTC.

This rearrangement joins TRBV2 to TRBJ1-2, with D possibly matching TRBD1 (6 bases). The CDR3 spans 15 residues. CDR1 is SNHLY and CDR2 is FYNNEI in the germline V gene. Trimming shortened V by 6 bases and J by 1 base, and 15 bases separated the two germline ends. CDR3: CASRMSRGGNYGYTF. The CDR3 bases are TGTGCCAGCAGGATGTCCCGAGGGGGTAACTATGGCTACACCTTC. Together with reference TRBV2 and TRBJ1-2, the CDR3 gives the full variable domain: EPEVTQTPSHQVTQMGQEVILRCVPISNHLYFYWYRQILGQKVEFLVSFYNNEISEKSEIFDDQFSVERPDGSNFTLKIRSTKLEDSAMYFCASRMSRGGNYGYTFGSGTRLTVV.

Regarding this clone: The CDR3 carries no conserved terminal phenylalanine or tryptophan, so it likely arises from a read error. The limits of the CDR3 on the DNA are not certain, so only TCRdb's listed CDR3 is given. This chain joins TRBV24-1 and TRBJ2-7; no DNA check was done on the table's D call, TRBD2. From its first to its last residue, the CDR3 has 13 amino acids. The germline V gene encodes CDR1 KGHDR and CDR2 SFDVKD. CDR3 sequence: CATSDPSPGASAH.

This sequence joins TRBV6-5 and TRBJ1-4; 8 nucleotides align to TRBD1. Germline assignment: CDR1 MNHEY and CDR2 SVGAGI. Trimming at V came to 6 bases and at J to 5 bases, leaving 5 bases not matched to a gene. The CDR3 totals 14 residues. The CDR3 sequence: CASSWDRSNEKLFF. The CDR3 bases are TGTGCCAGCAGCTGGGACAGGTCCAATGAAAAACTGTTTTTT.

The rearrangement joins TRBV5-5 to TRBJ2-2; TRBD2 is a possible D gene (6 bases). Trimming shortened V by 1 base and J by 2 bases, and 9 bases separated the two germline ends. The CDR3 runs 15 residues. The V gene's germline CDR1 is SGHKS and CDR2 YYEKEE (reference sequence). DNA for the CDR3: TGTGCCAGCAGCTTGACTAGCCTTAACACCGGGGAGCTGTTTTTT. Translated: CASSLTSLNTGELFF.

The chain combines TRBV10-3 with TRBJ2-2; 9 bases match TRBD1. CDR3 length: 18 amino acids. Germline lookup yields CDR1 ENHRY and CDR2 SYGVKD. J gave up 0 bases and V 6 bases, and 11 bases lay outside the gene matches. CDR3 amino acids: CAISPTGQGISNTGELFF. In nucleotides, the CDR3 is TGTGCCATCAGCCCAACGGGACAGGGAATCTCGAACACCGGGGAGCTGTTTTTT.

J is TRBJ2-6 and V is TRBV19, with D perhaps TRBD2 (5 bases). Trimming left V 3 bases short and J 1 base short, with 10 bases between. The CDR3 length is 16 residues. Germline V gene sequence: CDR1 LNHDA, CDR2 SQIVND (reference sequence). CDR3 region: CASSIRTGSGANVLTF. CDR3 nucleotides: TGTGCCAGTAGTATCCGGACGGGGTCTGGGGCCAACGTCCTGACTTTC.

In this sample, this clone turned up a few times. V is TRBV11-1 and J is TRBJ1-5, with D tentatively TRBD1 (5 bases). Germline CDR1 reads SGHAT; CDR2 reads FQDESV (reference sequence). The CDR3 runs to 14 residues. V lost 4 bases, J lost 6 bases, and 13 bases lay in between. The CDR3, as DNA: TGTGCCAGCAGCTCCGGGGGTAATCGTCAGCCCCAGCATTTT. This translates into CASSSGGNRQPQHF.

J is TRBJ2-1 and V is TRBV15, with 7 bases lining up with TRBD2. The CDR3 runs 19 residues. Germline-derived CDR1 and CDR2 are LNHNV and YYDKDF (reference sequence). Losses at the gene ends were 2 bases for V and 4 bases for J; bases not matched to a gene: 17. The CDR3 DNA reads TGTGCCACCAGCAGAACCGGTCGGGCGGGAGAGAATTGGTACAATGAGCAGTTCTTC. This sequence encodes CATSRTGRAGENWYNEQFF.